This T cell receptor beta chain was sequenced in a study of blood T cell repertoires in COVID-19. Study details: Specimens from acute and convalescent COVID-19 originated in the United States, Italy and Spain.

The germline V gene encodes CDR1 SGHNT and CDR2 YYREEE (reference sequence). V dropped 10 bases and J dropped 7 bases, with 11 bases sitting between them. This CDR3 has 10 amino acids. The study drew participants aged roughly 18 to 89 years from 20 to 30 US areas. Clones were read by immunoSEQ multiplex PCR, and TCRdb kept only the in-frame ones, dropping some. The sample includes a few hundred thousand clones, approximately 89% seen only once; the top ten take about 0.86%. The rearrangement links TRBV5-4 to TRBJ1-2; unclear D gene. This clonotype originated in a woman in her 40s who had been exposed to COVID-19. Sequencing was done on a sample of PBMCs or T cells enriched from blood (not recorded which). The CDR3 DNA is TGTGCCGGCCCCAGGCGTGGCTACACCTTC. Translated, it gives CAGPRRGYTF.